This T cell receptor beta chain was profiled in a study of T cells in Graves' hyperthyroidism and ophthalmopathy. TCR beta CDR3 sequences were amplified from RNA transcripts. TCR CDR3 underwent first-round RT-PCR with the HTBI primer set. TCRdb reprocessed the multiplex PCR reads with MiXCR, giving one entry per CDR3 protein. The table lists about 690,000 distinct CDR3 sequences, roughly a sixth of them singletons. Over 18 months, lack of ophthalmopathy progression marked Graves' hyperthyroidism as stable. The source of the PBMCs was approximately 10 ml of fresh peripheral blood. The CDR3 spans 15 residues. With 0 bases removed from V and 3 bases from J, the gap between germline ends came to 11 bases. Germline CDR1 is LGHNA and CDR2 is YSLEER.

The chain is built from TRBV4-3 and TRBJ1-1; D is perhaps TRBD1 (6 bases). The TCR comes from a middle-aged man with Graves' hyperthyroidism. Material for sequencing was blood. The CDR3 sequence is CASSQDGGLYTEAFF. CDR3 sequence (DNA): TGCGCCAGCAGCCAAGATGGGGGGCTGTACACTGAAGCTTTCTTT.